This T cell receptor beta chain emerged from a study of blood T cell repertoires in COVID-19 (dated by TCRdb to 2019 to 2021). With regard to the full study: Samples from collaborators originated in the United States, Italy and Spain and spanned both the acute and convalescent phases of COVID-19. The material from the prospective study consisted of cDNA or gDNA derived from T cells, B-cell-depleted T cells, or PBMCs. The sample metadata nearly always contained a de-identified subject ID, COVID-19 status, age in years and sex. Subjects who had been exposed to COVID-19, were actively infected with it, or had recovered from it provided the deeply sampled blood TCRbeta repertoires that made up the dataset. The samples were drawn from the first 160 participants of the ongoing ImmuneRACE study and from some 1,300 subjects provided by 6 global collaborators. The repertoires were released in a freely available public database intended as a resource for research on the immune response to SARS-CoV-2. HLA class I and class II types, where available, came from metadata supplied by the sample provider rather than from assay-based typing.

General study outcomes and caveats: How much clinical and demographic metadata was included differed by source and by participant, and the metadata was provided uncurated.

Remarks on this clone: The antigen it recognizes is unknown. No clone much larger than this one lies a single base away; base qualities are absent.

TCRbeta CDR3 regions were amplified from genomic DNA using the immunoSEQ Assay, a bias-controlled multiplex PCR. The paper's processing steps were these. The number of nucleated cells in each sample was estimated by amplification of reference gene primers within the assay. To quantify the absolute abundance of each unique TCRbeta CDR3 rearrangement, sequence reads were collapsed and filtered. Productive Simpson clonality was computed per sample as the square root of Simpson's diversity index over productive rearrangements. TCRdb limited this immuneACCESS table to in-frame rearrangements with V and J called. A share of clones is missing; checked studies link under half to unresolved V genes, and the rest is unexplained. V and J calls plus clone size are reproduced from that table; the DNA served to infer D and trimming. For this sample there are about 440,000 clones; roughly nine tenths appear just once. The ten largest account for under 2% of the sample.

V loses 4 bases, J loses 8 bases, and the germline ends lie 11 bases apart. The CDR1 and CDR2 encoded by the germline V gene (reference sequence) are DFQATT and SNEGSKA. The CDR3, from cysteine to phenylalanine, totals 11 residues. The DNA shown is the 33-base CDR3, in frame from base 1. Participants in the prospective study were enrolled through a virtual design, were aged roughly 18 to 100 years, and lived in roughly 25 United States geographic areas. To assign participants to cohorts, the prospective study relied on clinical history that participants themselves reported in a screening survey and a study questionnaire. Mobile phlebotomists in the prospective study collected whole blood, serum and a nasopharyngeal or oropharyngeal swab from every participant. Over a roughly 2-month period, participants in the prospective study had the option of providing additional blood draws and questionnaires. Prospective study blood samples were shipped either frozen or at room temperature before DNA extraction.

The TCR originated in a woman younger than 30 with acute COVID-19. Input material: PBMCs or T cells enriched from blood (not recorded which). The V gene is TRBV20-1 and the J gene is TRBJ1-2; there is no confident call for the D gene. The DNA sequence is given as TGCAGTGCTACTGGCCCAGGAGGCTACACCTTC. Its product reads: CSATGPGGYTF.